Listed below are T cell receptor beta chains from one sample, sequenced in a study of cytomegalovirus exposure and HLA in healthy donors. Some clones are missing from TCRdb's copy, which holds only in-frame ones; the method was immunoSEQ multiplex PCR. Here the sample spans 150,000 to 200,000 clones, around four fifths being singletons. Material for sequencing was PBMCs. The receptors stem from a man younger than 35 in good health and CMV-seronegative. Both conserved end residues are part of each CDR3. Each record gives: J gene, clone size, V gene, D gene, CDR3 protein, CDR3 DNA. A D gene is named only where the DNA matches it firmly. The size entry is marked missing in some rows and otherwise reads once, few, many or a size class.

>TRBJ2-3|NA|TRBV4-3|TRBD2
CASSQGAGRAPDTQYF
TGCGCCAGCAGCCAAGGGGCCGGGAGGGCCCCAGATACGCAGTATTTT
>TRBJ2-1|NA|TRBV10-3|NA
CAISPVEGENYNEQFF
TGTGCCATCAGCCCCGTCGAGGGAGAGAACTACAATGAGCAGTTCTTC
>TRBJ2-6|NA|TRBV28|TRBD1
CASSTTGAGANVLTF
TGTGCCAGCAGCACAACAGGGGCTGGGGCCAACGTCCTGACTTTC
>TRBJ2-1|NA|TRBV5-1|TRBD1
CASSLGGTGGIDEQFF
TGCGCCAGCAGCTTGGGCGGGACAGGGGGCATCGATGAGCAGTTCTTC
>TRBJ1-6|NA|TRBV4-1|NA
CASSLTPPGFNSPLHF
TGCGCCAGCAGCTTAACTCCTCCAGGGTTTAATTCACCCCTCCACTTT
>TRBJ1-5|NA|TRBV6-1|NA
CASSEWANSNQPQHF
TGTGCCAGCAGTGAATGGGCGAATAGCAATCAGCCCCAGCATTTT
>TRBJ2-7|NA|TRBV11-1|TRBD2
CASSLVTSGRWFEQYF
TGTGCCAGCAGCTTAGTGACTAGCGGGAGATGGTTCGAGCAGTACTTC
>TRBJ2-3|NA|TRBV19|NA
CASSMFAASVSPSTDTQYF
TGTGCCAGTAGTATGTTCGCGGCTAGCGTGTCCCCTAGCACAGATACGCAGTATTTT
>TRBJ1-4|NA|TRBV18|NA
CASSPPGQGEKLFF
TGTGCCAGCTCACCTCCGGGCCAGGGGGAAAAACTGTTTTTT
>TRBJ1-2|NA|TRBV4-1|NA
CASSQDHETVYGYTF
TGCGCCAGCAGCCAAGATCACGAGACAGTATATGGCTACACCTTC
>TRBJ1-2|NA|TRBV6-5|NA
CASTETGPGYGYTF
TGTGCCAGCACTGAAACAGGGCCGGGCTATGGCTACACCTTC
>TRBJ2-4|NA|TRBV18|TRBD1
CASSPDRVVQYF
TGTGCCAGCTCACCTGACAGGGTGGTTCAGTACTTC
>TRBJ1-2|NA|TRBV6-5|TRBD1
CASSIDRAYYGYTF
TGTGCCAGCAGCATCGACAGGGCCTACTATGGCTACACCTTC
>TRBJ2-7|NA|TRBV11-2|TRBD2
CASSDPGTSGDPSYEQYF
TGTGCCAGCAGCGATCCCGGGACTAGCGGGGACCCCTCCTACGAGCAGTACTTC
>TRBJ2-7|NA|TRBV7-6|NA
CASSLARGTWDEQYF
TGTGCCAGCAGCTTAGCCCGGGGGACCTGGGACGAGCAGTACTTC
>TRBJ2-7|NA|TRBV10-3|NA
CAISVRGSSYEQYF
TGTGCCATCAGTGTGCGGGGCAGTTCCTACGAGCAGTACTTC
>TRBJ1-2|NA|TRBV25-1|NA
CASSPAGVVGYTF
TGTGCCAGCAGCCCTGCGGGGGTGGTTGGCTACACCTTC
>TRBJ2-1|NA|TRBV10-3|NA
CAISESSGFNEQFF
TGTGCCATCAGTGAGTCGTCGGGGTTCAATGAGCAGTTCTTC
>TRBJ1-4|NA|TRBV5-4|NA
CASSPGTTVGEKLFF
TGTGCCAGCAGCCCCGGGACAACGGTGGGGGAAAAACTGTTTTTT
>TRBJ1-2|NA|TRBV7-2|TRBD1
CASSTDRGDYGYTF
TGTGCCAGCAGCACGGACAGGGGCGACTATGGCTACACCTTC
>TRBJ2-2|NA|TRBV18|TRBD2
CASSPTGLGNTGELFF
TGTGCCAGCTCACCAACGGGACTAGGGAACACCGGGGAGCTGTTTTTT
>TRBJ2-5|NA|TRBV9|TRBD2
CASSPGLAGGETQYF
TGTGCCAGCAGCCCCGGACTAGCGGGGGGAGAGACCCAGTACTTC
>TRBJ2-1|NA|TRBV30|NA
CAWDLVGSGNEQFF
TGTGCCTGGGATCTGGTGGGGAGTGGAAATGAGCAGTTCTTC
>TRBJ2-3|NA|TRBV4-1|NA
CASSQEGGLRLHTDTQYF
TGCGCCAGCAGCCAAGAGGGGGGACTGAGGTTACACACAGATACGCAGTATTTT
>TRBJ2-2|NA|TRBV15|NA
CATSREGRGTGELFF
TGTGCCACCAGCAGAGAGGGTCGAGGAACCGGGGAGCTGTTTTTT
>TRBJ2-7|once|TRBV7-9|NA
CASSLIPKGYEQYF
TGTGCCAGCAGCTTAATTCCCAAGGGGTACGAGCAGTACTTC
>TRBJ2-1|once|TRBV4-3|NA
CASSPPSADEQFF
TGCGCCAGCAGCCCGCCTAGCGCCGATGAGCAGTTCTTC
>TRBJ1-1|NA|TRBV5-1|TRBD1
CASSMLNRGRTEAFF
TGCGCCAGCAGCATGCTCAACAGGGGGCGGACTGAAGCTTTCTTT
>TRBJ2-7|NA|TRBV18|TRBD2
CASSPERGNSYEQYF
TGTGCCAGCTCACCCGAGCGGGGCAACTCCTACGAGCAGTACTTC
>TRBJ1-2|NA|TRBV5-5|TRBD1
CASSPDRGSYGYTF
TGTGCCAGCAGCCCTGACAGGGGGAGCTATGGCTACACCTTC
>TRBJ2-7|NA|TRBV6-6|NA
CASSYSEGVYEQYF
TGTGCCAGCAGTTACTCGGAGGGAGTCTACGAGCAGTACTTC
>TRBJ1-5|NA|TRBV19|TRBD1
CASVRTGGRAQHF
TGTGCCAGCGTTCGGACAGGGGGCAGGGCCCAGCATTTT
>TRBJ2-1|NA|TRBV7-9|NA
CASSLLRENEQFF
TGTGCCAGCAGCTTACTACGAGAGAATGAGCAGTTCTTC
>TRBJ2-1|few|TRBV5-1|TRBD2
CASSGLASANEQFF
TGCGCCAGTTCGGGACTAGCATCGGCCAATGAGCAGTTCTTC
>TRBJ1-5|NA|TRBV7-9|NA
CASSPSGSNQPQHF
TGTGCCAGCAGCCCCAGCGGGTCCAATCAGCCCCAGCATTTT
>TRBJ1-1|NA|TRBV10-3|TRBD1
CAISGSRVAGGMNTEAFF
TGTGCCATCAGTGGATCTCGGGTGGCAGGGGGCATGAACACTGAAGCTTTCTTT
>TRBJ1-3|NA|TRBV6-1|NA
CASSEAGTRNTIYF
TGTGCCAGCAGTGAAGCGGGTACCAGGAACACCATATATTTT
>TRBJ1-2|NA|TRBV5-1|TRBD1
CASSLGRRGDYGYTF
TGCGCCAGCAGCTTGGGTCGCAGGGGGGACTATGGCTACACCTTC
>TRBJ1-1|NA|TRBV7-2|NA
CASSRQENTEAFF
TGTGCCAGCAGCCGACAGGAGAACACTGAAGCTTTCTTT
>TRBJ2-3|NA|TRBV9|NA
CASSVSPRDTQYF
TGTGCCAGCAGCGTATCTCCGAGGGATACGCAGTATTTT
>TRBJ2-3|NA|TRBV9|TRBD1
CASSARDRETSTDTQYF
TGTGCCAGCAGCGCCCGGGACAGGGAAACTAGCACAGATACGCAGTATTTT
>TRBJ1-4|few|TRBV11-2|TRBD1
CASSLVGTETEKLFF
TGTGCCAGCAGCTTAGTCGGGACAGAGACTGAAAAACTGTTTTTT
>TRBJ1-5|NA|TRBV2|NA
CASSDPWGEGRQPQHF
TGTGCCAGCAGTGACCCTTGGGGGGAGGGGCGACAGCCCCAGCATTTT
>TRBJ1-1|NA|TRBV5-4|TRBD1
CASSLGGTGLAEAFF
TGTGCCAGCAGCTTGGGCGGGACAGGGCTGGCTGAAGCTTTCTTT
>TRBJ1-1|NA|TRBV29-1|NA
CSVVAGANTEAFF
TGCAGCGTTGTAGCGGGGGCGAACACTGAAGCTTTCTTT
>TRBJ2-1|NA|TRBV7-8|TRBD2
CASSPGLAGNNEQFF
TGTGCCAGCAGCCCTGGACTAGCGGGCAACAATGAGCAGTTCTTC
>TRBJ1-1|NA|TRBV2|NA
CASRLTGSTEAFF
TGTGCCAGCAGGCTGACAGGTAGCACTGAAGCTTTCTTT
>TRBJ2-2|NA|TRBV5-4|TRBD2
CASSPDQTSGREITGELFF
TGTGCCAGCAGCCCGGATCAGACTAGCGGGAGGGAAATTACCGGGGAGCTGTTTTTT
>TRBJ1-1|NA|TRBV7-9|NA
CASSLRPGGNTEAFF
TGTGCCAGCAGCCTTAGACCCGGGGGGAACACTGAAGCTTTCTTT
>TRBJ2-7|NA|TRBV14|NA
CASSHGLGLLTYEQYF
TGTGCCAGCAGCCATGGCCTGGGACTTCTGACCTACGAGCAGTACTTC
>TRBJ1-1|NA|TRBV6-5|NA
CASSEAGVTEAFF
TGTGCCAGCAGTGAGGCAGGGGTTACTGAAGCTTTCTTT
>TRBJ1-6|few|TRBV4-1|TRBD1
CASSQDRQGYNSPLHF
TGCGCCAGCAGCCAAGACCGACAGGGCTATAATTCACCCCTCCACTTT
>TRBJ2-6|NA|TRBV6-1|NA
CASSLDGSGANVLTF
TGTGCCAGCAGCCTTGACGGGTCTGGGGCCAACGTCCTGACTTTC
>TRBJ1-1|NA|TRBV27|TRBD1
CASRLWTGTMNTEAFF
TGTGCCAGCAGGTTATGGACAGGGACGATGAACACTGAAGCTTTCTTT
>TRBJ2-7|NA|TRBV2|TRBD2
CASSAAGGWEQYF
TGTGCCAGCAGTGCAGCGGGAGGGTGGGAGCAGTACTTC
>TRBJ2-7|NA|TRBV7-9|NA
CASSYLAYEQYF
TGTGCCAGCAGCTACCTAGCTTATGAGCAGTACTTC
>TRBJ2-4|NA|TRBV7-2|TRBD2
CASSPQRGGGNIQYF
TGTGCCAGCAGCCCTCAGCGGGGGGGCGGAAACATTCAGTACTTC
>TRBJ1-2|NA|TRBV5-5|NA
CASSLDGQRGYGYTF
TGTGCCAGCAGCTTGGACGGCCAGCGGGGCTATGGCTACACCTTC
>TRBJ1-2|NA|TRBV30|NA
CAWRARHTWNYGYTF
TGTGCCTGGAGGGCAAGACATACGTGGAATTATGGCTACACCTTC